This T cell receptor beta chain was obtained from a study of T cell repertoires in cytomegalovirus infection. Study-wide context: Signatures in public TCR beta sequences pointed to both CMV infection and matching HLA type.

Germline loops: CDR1 LGHNA, CDR2 YNFKEQ. Trimming shortened V by 1 base and J by 4 bases, and 16 bases separated the two germline ends. This CDR3 region has 16 residues. This clonotype was recorded at least ten times. What it recognizes is unknown. TCRdb itself ran the reads through MiXCR, one entry per CDR3 protein. Here the sample spans hundreds of thousands of distinct CDR3 sequences, roughly a sixth being singletons. Findings of the study overall: Ex vivo responses were dominated by HLA-C-restricted CMV-specific TCR beta clonotypes.

Sequenced input: PBMCs. The chain employs TRBV4-2 and TRBJ1-1; no definite D call. The TCR comes from a human donor in good health (CMV status not recorded). Some clones in this sample may be carry-over from other donors' samples. DNA of the CDR3: TGTGCCAGCAGCCAAGCTCTCTCTATACCCGGCACTGAAGCTTTCTTT. Amino acids: CASSQALSIPGTEAFF.